These T cell receptor beta chains were read from a single sample in a study of cytomegalovirus exposure and HLA in healthy donors. Repertoires were generated with immunoSEQ multiplex PCR, while TCRdb's copy carries only in-frame clones and drops some. The sample yields fewer than 110,000 clones, 76% seen once. Material: PBMCs. The receptors shown here come from a woman aged 18-30 years in good health and CMV-seropositive. The CDR3 runs from the conserved cysteine through the conserved F or W. The order of the fields is CDR3 protein, V gene.

CDR3aa: CASSLDAGQGLYF
v_gene: TRBV11-2

CDR3aa: CASSGGTRGYGYTF
v_gene: TRBV27

CDR3aa: CASSPAGMGEAFF
v_gene: TRBV4-3

CDR3aa: CASSFFPRVSSYEQYF
v_gene: TRBV11-2

CDR3aa: CASTKLAGGDTGELFF
v_gene: TRBV5-1

CDR3aa: CASNHRVNNEQFF
v_gene: TRBV19

CDR3aa: CATSRVQGMLDTQYF
v_gene: TRBV15

CDR3aa: CAISSDTNYGYTF
v_gene: TRBV10-3

CDR3aa: CASSQMGQGVTRETQYF
v_gene: TRBV4-1

CDR3aa: CASSKRTSGGYIQYF
v_gene: TRBV5-4

CDR3aa: CASSEGGAWGYTF
v_gene: TRBV2

CDR3aa: CAISESTGGQPQHF
v_gene: TRBV10-3

CDR3aa: CAWGGQIKNIQYF
v_gene: TRBV30

CDR3aa: CASSVSGQETQYF
v_gene: TRBV9

CDR3aa: CASSYRLAGGPDTQYF
v_gene: TRBV11-3

CDR3aa: CASRTGTGANQPQHF
v_gene: TRBV6-5

CDR3aa: CASSPGFNANYGYTF
v_gene: TRBV6-5

CDR3aa: CASSIYGGRSSGNTIYF
v_gene: TRBV19

CDR3aa: CASSVSGGLTPEKNTGELFF
v_gene: TRBV13

CDR3aa: CASSLIPGAGEKLFF
v_gene: TRBV7-9

CDR3aa: CASSVTGAYGYTF
v_gene: TRBV9

CDR3aa: CASSQEKIVGAAYEQYF
v_gene: TRBV4-1

CDR3aa: CASSPEDSSYNEQFF
v_gene: TRBV14

CDR3aa: CACSVGRGEQYF
v_gene: TRBV5-4

CDR3aa: CASSEEGFPKLFF
v_gene: TRBV2

CDR3aa: CASSFPPSGTSGSPTTDTQYF
v_gene: TRBV5-1

CDR3aa: CASSQDRAGGDYGYTF
v_gene: TRBV4-2